Described below is a single T cell receptor beta chain sequence and its context. This specimen belongs to a study of blood T cell repertoires in COVID-19. Study overall: Collection of acute and convalescent COVID-19 samples took place in the United States, Italy and Spain. PBMCs, B-cell-depleted T cells, or T cells provided the cDNA or gDNA that made up the material.

Per the study methods: Using reference gene primer amplification, nucleated cell counts were estimated. The method was immunoSEQ multiplex PCR; TCRdb's version includes in-frame clones alone and lacks a portion of them. V, J and clone size were drawn from that table, and D and trimming were deduced from the DNA. The table has about 190,000 clones, around nine tenths seen once. The CDR3 totals 15 residues. CDR1 is SGHAT and CDR2 is FQDESV in the germline V gene (reference sequence). The V segment lost 2 bases and the J segment 1 base; nucleotides outside the gene matches: 4. Sequenced: peripheral blood. This chain connects TRBV11-1 to TRBJ2-5; 7 positions agree with TRBD1. The clonotype was recovered from a man between 25 and 39 years old with acute or convalescent COVID-19. CDR3 DNA sequence: TGTGCCAGCAGCTTAATATCAGGGGGCCAAGAGACCCAGTACTTC. It codes for CASSLISGGQETQYF.